Below, one T cell receptor beta chain is given with its context. Its specificity is unknown. Profiling relied on immunoSEQ multiplex PCR, and the TCRdb table lists in-frame clones only, not all of them. The sample records hundreds of thousands of clones, over 60% being singletons. These data are taken from a study of shared clonotypes between healthy human individuals. Study findings and constraints: Expectations were that clonotype sharing among donors would be affected by sequencing depth. Tissues were not sampled, only blood, and their repertoires likely differ.

The ends lost 2 bases at V and 4 bases at J; junction bases unmatched: 5. The CDR3 covers 14 residues. Germline V lookup: CDR1 SQVTM, CDR2 ANQGSEA. The chain carries TRBV29-1 and TRBJ1-1; 9 nucleotides agree with TRBD1. Sequencing input: PBMCs. The TCR comes from a woman aged 40 to 55 in good health. Some clones in this sample may be carry-over from other donors' samples. CDR3 nucleotides: TGCAGCGTTGAATCCCGGGACAGGGCCACTGAAGCTTTCTTT. This sequence encodes CSVESRDRATEAFF.